These T cell receptor beta chains were read from a single sample in a study of cytomegalovirus exposure and HLA in healthy donors. Clones were read by immunoSEQ multiplex PCR, and TCRdb kept only the in-frame ones, dropping some. The table has fewer than 250,000 clones, roughly 77% seen once; the top ten hold around 3.6%. The sample comprised PBMCs. All receptors come from a man aged 35 to 55 in good health and CMV-seropositive. Each CDR3 is given with its conserved first and last residue.

TRBV2	TRBJ2-7	15	CASKITGLAFYEQYF
TRBV15	TRBJ1-1	13	CAISKDREHEAFF
TRBV7-2	TRBJ2-7	15	CASSLTGGEAYEQYF
TRBV7-9	TRBJ2-3	14	CASSLERSTDTQYF
TRBV15	TRBJ1-3	15	CATSRSGVSGNTIYF
TRBV5-6	TRBJ1-5	18	CASRVRDRASTSNQPQHF
TRBV7-8	TRBJ2-7	12	CASSLASGEQYF
TRBV25-1	TRBJ1-1	13	CASSLRSDSEAFF
TRBV6-1	TRBJ2-7	14	CASSSRDRVIEQYF
TRBV5-1	TRBJ2-5	16	CASSLEPGGLIGTQYF
TRBV28	TRBJ1-1	14	CASSSWTGDTEAFF
TRBV6-5	-	14	CASSRRGGQDEQYF
TRBV4-1	TRBJ2-1	16	CASSQGGGAVHNEQFF
TRBV9	TRBJ1-6	17	CASSVRGSSSYNSPLHF
TRBV5-4	TRBJ1-2	17	CASSGPGQGALNYGYTF
TRBV19	TRBJ1-2	15	CASSSTPGTGRGYTF
TRBV2	TRBJ2-7	17	CASSDLPGPSPPYEQYF
TRBV5-1	TRBJ1-2	13	CASSLPSNYGYTF
TRBV19	TRBJ2-5	13	CASSMRGGETQYF
TRBV19	TRBJ2-7	14	CARDPGTGEYEQYF
TRBV7-3	TRBJ2-3	16	CASSQFPSGNTDTQYF
TRBV7-9	TRBJ2-2	17	CASSLVPPTGAAGELFF
TRBV5-4	TRBJ2-7	16	CASSILAGKGSYEQYF
TRBV6-5	TRBJ1-2	14	CASRDNSNSYGYTF
TRBV11-2	TRBJ2-2	16	CASSPLSDRRAGELFF
TRBV5-4	TRBJ2-1	13	CASKQTVDNEQFF
TRBV19	TRBJ2-3	13	CASNPGSTDTQYF
TRBV11-2	TRBJ2-1	16	CASSLDLAGVGNEQFF